The T cell receptor beta chain described here comes from a study of monozygotic twins with cystic fibrosis. Study context: With about 15 PCR cycles, barcoded libraries came from roughly 2.9 micrograms of fragmented DNA.

A remark on this clone: Its antigen is not known.

Whole-study findings and limits: Unrelated CF individuals shared fewer identical clonotypes than monozygotic CF twins. Clonality was generally low (median around 0.01), higher in the most severe patients. Shared CDR3 numbers were not associated with age, concordance or severity.

Sequenced by immunoSEQ multiplex PCR; TCRdb stores in-frame clones only, minus some. The sample includes 20,000 to 25,000 clones, approximately 97% of them seen just once. This TCR was sampled from a girl aged 5-17 years with cystic fibrosis. The sequenced sample consisted of blood.

CDR3 in amino acids: CASSLDVLAHDNEQFF. CDR3 in DNA: TGCGCCAGCAGCTTGGATGTGTTAGCCCATGACAATGAGCAGTTCTTC. This rearrangement joins TRBV5-1 to TRBJ2-1; D remains unclear. The V gene's germline CDR1 is SGHRS and CDR2 YFSETQ. Trimming took off 0 bases at V and 5 bases at J, with 15 bases between the two ends. The CDR3 consists of 16 residues.